A single T cell receptor beta chain is shown here with its context. It has no known antigen specificity. Base qualities are not provided; no much larger clone lies one nucleotide away. TCRdb shows the sequencer as Illumina HiSeq 2000. TCR beta chain libraries were generated through multiplex PCR amplification. High-throughput sequencing was used to analyze the amplified TCR beta chain products. TCRdb cleaned the public reads at Q25 with fastp, built clones with MiXCR and kept in-frame beta chains. Rows matching on CDR3 protein sequence are summarized as one entry with the most common DNA and genes. The sample table holds about 63,000 distinct CDR3 sequences, of which around three fifths were seen once. Roughly a fifth of the sample is taken by the ten largest. These data belong to a study of breast tumors, draining lymph nodes, adjacent tissues (dated by TCRdb to the mid-2010s). In terms of the full investigation: In breast cancer patients, the study compared the TCR beta repertoires of tumor, adjacent nontumor tissue and axillary lymph nodes. In human breast cancer, the study set out to evaluate how tumor, surrounding tissue and draining lymph node repertoires relate to one another and whether T cells may move between these sites. On the study overall, not on this receptor specifically: Tumor and nontumor tissue repertoires were significantly more similar in luminal-like than in basal-like breast cancer. Rather than being directly demonstrated, the conclusion that tumor T cells originate in lymph nodes was presented as consistent with a hypothesis. Tumor T-cell repertoires showed less diversity than lymph node repertoires and more diversity than nontumor tissue repertoires, and tumor T-cell repertoires showed preferential V and J gene usage. The data were considered consistent with the idea that most tumor T cells come from the lymph node and then expand in tumor tissue.

The germline V gene supplies CDR1 SQVTM and CDR2 ANQGSEA. Spanning cysteine to phenylalanine, the CDR3 consists of 12 amino acids. Just the 36-base CDR3 DNA is kept, in frame starting at base 1. The junction shows trimming of 6 bases on V and 2 bases on J, plus 10 bases between the germline ends. The rearranged segments are TRBV29-1 and TRBJ1-2, with the D gene call left open. Source material: breast tumor tissue. The origin of this receptor is a female donor with breast cancer. Some clones in this sample may be carry-over from other donors' samples. The DNA reads TGCAGCGTCACAACACTCAACTATGGCTACACCTTC. It codes for CSVTTLNYGYTF.